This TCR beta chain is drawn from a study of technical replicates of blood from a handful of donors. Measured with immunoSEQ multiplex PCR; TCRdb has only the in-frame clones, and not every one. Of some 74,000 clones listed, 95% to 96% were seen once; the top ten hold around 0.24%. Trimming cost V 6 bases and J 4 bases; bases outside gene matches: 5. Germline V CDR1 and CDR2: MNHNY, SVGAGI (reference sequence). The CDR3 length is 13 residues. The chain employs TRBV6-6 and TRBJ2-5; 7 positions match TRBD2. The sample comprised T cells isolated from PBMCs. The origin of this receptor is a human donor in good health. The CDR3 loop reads CASRTGGSETQYF. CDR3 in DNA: TGTGCCAGCAGGACGGGGGGATCAGAGACCCAGTACTTC.